This entry features one T cell receptor (beta chain) sequence. Antigen unknown. The germline gives CDR1 LGHNA, CDR2 YSLEER. This CDR3 spans 14 amino acids. Germline trimming cut 4 bases from V and 4 bases from J; bases unmatched to any gene: 3. The PCR contained 60 Vbeta and 13 Jbeta primers. TCRdb keeps only in-frame clones here, not all; method: immunoSEQ multiplex PCR. The sample holds some 70,000 clones, roughly 76% seen once. This specimen comes from a study of cytomegalovirus exposure and HLA in healthy donors. Study-wide findings and caveats: Later work found most CMV-associated TCR beta chains apparently HLA-restricted. As a later analysis showed, a missense DCLRE1C variant was linked to trimming of TCR beta V- and J-genes. Earlier results showed most TCR beta V segments being productive about 87% or about 30% of the time.

Sequenced material: PBMCs. The origin of this receptor is a man aged 18-30 years in good health and CMV-seronegative. The rearrangement links TRBV4-3 to TRBJ1-1, with TRBD1 identical over 10 bases. The CDR3 loop reads CASSRRDRGTEAFF. CDR3 nucleotides: TGCGCCAGCAGCCGCCGGGACAGGGGCACTGAAGCTTTCTTT.